Detailed here is one T cell receptor (beta chain). The data stem from a study of OX40 agonist ivuxolimab in advanced cancers. Study as a whole: Three patients responded partially, comprising one with hepatocellular carcinoma and two with cutaneous melanoma.

Produced via immunoSEQ multiplex PCR; TCRdb's table is partial and in-frame only. Of tens of thousands of clones listed, 85% to 95% were seen once; the top ten hold more than 4.5%. Collection of blood occurred at baseline, at cycle 4 day 1, and at cycle 7 day 1. The CDR3 is 15 residues long. CDR1 is LGHNA, CDR2 YNFKEQ, per germline. Between the trimmed V and J ends, which lost 1 base and 5 bases, there was a span of 14 bases. This material consisted of CD4+ or CD8+ T cells sorted from blood, taken in a trial of the OX40 agonist ivuxolimab. The TCR sequence derives from an adult with an advanced solid tumor such as melanoma, head and neck, liver or kidney cancer. The gene calls are TRBV4-2 and TRBJ2-5; D is perhaps TRBD1 (5 bases). The chain's CDR3 is CASSQGATKGETQYF. CDR3 sequence (DNA): TGTGCCAGCAGCCAAGGGGCCACTAAGGGGGAGACCCAGTACTTC.